Listed here is a single T cell receptor beta chain. Its matching antigen is unknown. This sample is part of a study of cytomegalovirus exposure and HLA in healthy donors. Study-level results: Earlier results showed most TCR beta V segments being productive about 87% or about 30% of the time.

PCR was performed using 60 Vbeta and 13 Jbeta primers. Produced via immunoSEQ multiplex PCR; TCRdb's table is partial and in-frame only. There are fewer than 130,000 clones in the sample; 78% occur only once, and roughly 1.3% lies in the top ten. The CDR3 consists of 18 residues. The germline CDR1 and CDR2 sequences are MNHNS and SASEGT. Germline trimming cut 4 bases from V and 0 bases from J; bases unmatched to any gene: 10. The V call is TRBV6-1, the J call TRBJ1-1, with 11 bases fitting TRBD1. This sequence originates from a woman aged 25-40 years in good health and CMV-seronegative. The sequenced material came from PBMCs. The chain's CDR3 is CASSVRDRGRVMNTEAFF. CDR3 in DNA: TGTGCCAGCAGTGTCCGGGACAGGGGGAGGGTTATGAACACTGAAGCTTTCTTT.